Following are 21 T cell receptor beta chains from one sample sequenced in a study of blood T cell repertoires in COVID-19. Method: immunoSEQ multiplex PCR; TCRdb's copy keeps in-frame clones and lacks some. The repertoire has roughly 150,000 clones, roughly 83% of them found once; the top ten carry 5.2%. Sequencing used PBMCs or T cells enriched from blood (not recorded which). Receptors were obtained from a man between 65 and 80 years old who had been exposed to COVID-19.

The genes are TRBV5-5 and TRBJ2-5; TRBD1 is a possible D gene (6 bases). The CDR3 extends over 18 amino acids. V was shortened by 0 bases and J by 0 bases, with 18 bases between the two germline ends. Germline V CDR1 and CDR2: SGHKS, YYEKEE (reference sequence). The CDR3 protein is CASSLGDRRQDYQETQYF. CDR3 nucleotide sequence: TGTGCCAGCAGCTTGGGTGATCGGAGACAGGACTACCAAGAGACCCAGTACTTC.

In its sample, this clone was seen once. Here the CDR3 reads CASSLPVSYEQYF. Here the CDR3 DNA reads TGTGCCAGCAGCTTGCCGGTCTCCTACGAGCAGTACTTC. The chain carries TRBV5-8 and TRBJ2-7; D not resolved. CDR1 is SGHTS, CDR2 YDEGEE, per germline. The CDR3 covers 13 residues. Trimming pared 1 base from V and 0 bases from J, leaving 5 bases between.

The DNA of the CDR3 is TGCAGTGCTAGTAGAACTAGCGCATCATTCTACAATGAGCAGTTCTTC. It yields the protein CSASRTSASFYNEQFF. V gene TRBV20-1 combines with J gene TRBJ2-1, with 7 bases matching TRBD2. Germline V gives CDR1 DFQATT, CDR2 SNEGSKA (reference sequence). J lost 3 bases, V lost 3 bases, and 11 bases had no gene match. The CDR3 covers 16 residues.

Notes on this clone: Different DNA sequences within this sample yield the same CDR3. The CDR3 region has the DNA TGTGCCAGCAGTTTCTCGGACGAGCAGTACTTC. Amino acid sequence: CASSFSDEQYF. The rearrangement uses TRBV12-3 or TRBV12-4 and TRBJ2-7; unclear D gene. Trimming took 3 bases from V and 5 from J, leaving 5 bases between them. CDR3 length: 11 residues.

The chain couples TRBV6-5 to TRBJ1-2, with D perhaps matching TRBD1 (5 bases). CDR1 is MNHEY, CDR2 SVGAGI, per germline. The germline V and J ends were trimmed by 6 bases and 14 bases, with 28 bases remaining between them. This CDR3 is built from 15 residues. CDR3 amino acids: CASSLGGAAVSMWTF. Here the CDR3 DNA reads TGTGCCAGCAGCCTCGGGGGTGCGGCAGTCTCTATGTGGACCTTC.

This chain connects TRBV6-5 to TRBJ1-1; D possibly corresponds to TRBD1 (5 bases). Trimming removed 4 bases from V and 4 bases from J, with 10 bases in between. CDR1 MNHEY and CDR2 SVGAGI come from the germline V gene. The CDR3 consists of 13 residues. CDR3 region: CASSSGGSTEAFF. As DNA, the CDR3 is TGTGCCAGCAGTTCCGGGGGGAGCACTGAAGCTTTCTTT.

The J gene is TRBJ2-4, the V gene TRBV7-2; 8 nucleotides match TRBD2. Trimming cost V 2 bases and J 2 bases; bases outside gene matches: 5. The CDR3 contains 16 residues. Germline V CDR1 and CDR2: SGHTA, FQGNSA. Written as DNA, the CDR3 is TGTGCCAGCAGCTTAAGGGGACTAGATTCCAAAAACATTCAGTACTTC. This codes for CASSLRGLDSKNIQYF.

The rearrangement links TRBV15 to TRBJ1-6; D possibly corresponds to TRBD1 (5 bases). Trimming took off 6 bases at V and 8 bases at J, with 11 bases between the two ends. This CDR3 has 13 residues. The germline gives CDR1 LNHNV, CDR2 YYDKDF (reference sequence). CDR3 sequence (DNA): TGTGCCACCAGTGGTTCAGGGTATTCACCCCTCCACTTT. Residues: CATSGSGYSPLHF.

The chain uses TRBV7-2 and TRBJ2-7; TRBD1 matches 8 bases. The CDR3 totals 14 residues. The junction had 8 bases not matched to a gene; V was cut back by 5 bases and J by 5 bases. Per germline, CDR1 SGHTA and CDR2 FQGNSA. DNA for the CDR3: TGTGCCAGCAGCCTACGACAGGGGTCCCACGAGCAGTACTTC. Encoded protein: CASSLRQGSHEQYF.

The V call is TRBV2, the J call TRBJ2-1, with 11 nucleotides matching TRBD2. Germline V gene data show CDR1 as SNHLY and CDR2 as FYNNEI. The CDR3 runs 22 residues. Losses at the gene ends were 6 bases for V and 0 bases for J; bases not matched to a gene: 22. The CDR3 protein is CASSPGSGVTSGGEISYNEQFF. In DNA, the CDR3 is TGTGCCAGCAGCCCCGGGAGCGGAGTTACTAGCGGGGGTGAAATCTCCTACAATGAGCAGTTCTTC.

The V and J genes are TRBV7-2 and TRBJ1-1; TRBD1 matches at 8 bases. The CDR3 has 14 residues. V lost 6 bases, J lost 1 base, and 4 bases stayed unmatched. The germline gives CDR1 SGHTA, CDR2 FQGNSA. DNA for the CDR3: TGTGCCAGCAGGTACGGACAGGGGAACACTGAAGCTTTCTTT. This translates into CASRYGQGNTEAFF.

DNA for the CDR3: TGTGCCAGCAGTCAACAGGGGGGACGAACTGAAGCTTTCTTT. This codes for CASSQQGGRTEAFF. The chain carries TRBV6-2 or TRBV6-3 and TRBJ1-1, with 8 bases identical to TRBD1. CDR1 is MNHEY, CDR2 SVGEGT, per germline. This CDR3 region has 14 residues. The V segment lost 5 bases and the J segment 5 bases; nucleotides outside the gene matches: 7.

The V gene is TRBV2, the J gene TRBJ2-5, with D perhaps TRBD2 (6 bases). Germline V lookup: CDR1 SNHLY, CDR2 FYNNEI. V gave up 4 bases and J gave up 1 base, with 10 bases separating them. The CDR3 has 14 residues. CDR3 coding DNA: TGTGCCAGCAGTGGCGGGACCTTCCAAGAGACCCAGTACTTC. Residues: CASSGGTFQETQYF.

The chain links TRBV3-1 (or the pseudogene TRBV3-2) to TRBJ1-1; D gene ambiguous. This CDR3 spans 14 amino acids. The V gene's germline CDR1 is LGHDT and CDR2 YNNKEL (reference sequence). The germline V and J ends were trimmed by 1 base and 4 bases, with 10 bases remaining between them. The CDR3 region has the DNA TGTGCCAGCAGCCAAGTACGGGGATCCACTGAAGCTTTCTTT. It translates to CASSQVRGSTEAFF.

A few counts support this clone. V is TRBV18 and J is TRBJ1-1, with TRBD1 identical over 7 bases. The CDR3 runs 15 residues. Germline V gene lookup returns CDR1 KGHSH and CDR2 LQKENI. V was clipped by 2 bases and J by 0 bases; unmatched bases: 3. CDR3 sequence (DNA): TGTGCCAGCTCACCAGCAGGGGGGATGAACACTGAAGCTTTCTTT. Its protein is CASSPAGGMNTEAFF.

This clone was counted only a few times. The chain uses TRBV25-1 and TRBJ2-1, with a possible D match to TRBD2 (6 bases). The CDR3 is made up of 14 amino acids. Germline CDR1 and CDR2: MGHDK and SYGVNS. V dropped 5 bases and J dropped 3 bases, with 11 bases sitting between them. CDR3 sequence (DNA): TGTGCCAGCAGTACCGGGACTGTCTACAATGAGCAGTTCTTC. It specifies CASSTGTVYNEQFF.

V is TRBV6-9 and J is TRBJ2-4; 9 bases fit TRBD2. This CDR3 spans 15 amino acids. The germline CDR1 and CDR2 sequences are MNHGY and SVAAGI. Trimming at V came to 6 bases and at J to 5 bases, leaving 8 bases not matched to a gene. The CDR3 spells CASSHIAGVENIQYF. Here the CDR3 DNA reads TGTGCCAGCAGCCACATAGCGGGAGTGGAAAACATTCAGTACTTC.

The chain uses TRBV6-2 or TRBV6-3 and TRBJ1-5, with TRBD1 matching 7 bases. The CDR3 covers 16 residues. The V gene end was trimmed by 2 bases and the J gene end by 7 bases; junction bases not matched to a gene: 11. The V gene's germline CDR1 is MNHEY and CDR2 SVGEGT. CDR3 coding DNA: TGTGCCAGCAGTTACGTCCCAGGGGGGATAGGGCAGCCCCAGCATTTT. Encoded protein: CASSYVPGGIGQPQHF.

As to this clone: Other DNA sequences within the sample encode an identical CDR3. J is TRBJ2-7 and V is TRBV28, with 7 bases that match TRBD2. The V gene end was trimmed by 6 bases and the J gene end by 7 bases; junction bases not matched to a gene: 3. Germline CDR1 is MDHEN and CDR2 is SYDVKM. This CDR3 contains 11 residues. CDR3 in amino acids: CASSLRGEQYF. CDR3 DNA: TGTGCCAGCAGCCTGCGGGGGGAGCAGTACTTC.

With regard to this clone: The sample has other DNA sequences that encode this CDR3 too. The chain is built from TRBV18 and TRBJ2-1, with 10 nucleotides matching TRBD1. This CDR3 spans 17 amino acids. The germline V gene has CDR1 KGHSH and CDR2 LQKENI. V was pared by 3 bases and J by 1 base, with 6 bases of the junction left unmatched. CDR3 coding DNA: TGTGCCAGCTCACCGGGACAGGGGTTAAATTCCTACAATGAGCAGTTCTTC. It translates to CASSPGQGLNSYNEQFF.

The chain carries TRBV19 and TRBJ1-5; 10 bases line up with TRBD1. The germline gives CDR1 LNHDA, CDR2 SQIVND (reference sequence). The CDR3 sequence is 16 residues long. The J segment lost 0 bases and the V segment lost 8 bases, leaving 7 bases of the junction unmatched. CDR3 nucleotide sequence: TGTGCCAGTGGGGGACAGGGGACCTATAGCAATCAGCCCCAGCATTTT. Its translation is CASGGQGTYSNQPQHF. The variable domain in full, with the rest retrieved from reference TRBV19 and TRBJ1-5, is DGGITQSPKYLFRKEGQNVTLSCEQNLNHDAMYWYRQDPGQGLRLIYYSQIVNDFQKGDIAEGYSVSREKKESFPLTVTSAQKNPTAFYLCASGGQGTYSNQPQHFGDGTRLSIL.